The 3 T cell receptor beta chains given below trace back to one sample, sequenced in a study of cytomegalovirus exposure and HLA in healthy donors. TCRdb's copy holds only in-frame clones and misses some; the assay was immunoSEQ multiplex PCR. Seen here are 150,000 to 200,000 clones, 85% observed once, and the top ten hold about 2.3%. The specimen sequenced was PBMCs. The source of these receptors is a man aged 25 to 45 in good health and CMV-seropositive.

The chain carries TRBV9 and TRBJ2-1, with a weak D call TRBD2 (6 bases). Trimming took off 4 bases at V and 3 bases at J, with 14 bases between the two ends. The CDR3 totals 15 residues. Per germline, CDR1 SGDLS and CDR2 YYNGEE. The CDR3 sequence: CASSLGGSNYNEQFF. CDR3 sequence (DNA): TGTGCCAGCAGCCTCGGAGGGTCGAACTACAATGAGCAGTTCTTC.

The chain is built from TRBV6-5 and TRBJ2-4, with D maybe TRBD1 (6 bases). The CDR3 covers 15 residues. Trimming cost V 4 bases and J 2 bases, with 12 bases left between them. The V gene's germline CDR1 is MNHEY and CDR2 SVGAGI. The CDR3 loop is CASSFLQGSKNIQYF. The CDR3 region has the DNA TGTGCCAGCAGTTTTTTACAGGGTTCCAAAAACATTCAGTACTTC.

J is TRBJ1-1 and V is TRBV5-1; TRBD1 agrees at 8 bases. Germline loops: CDR1 SGHRS, CDR2 YFSETQ. The CDR3 is made up of 14 amino acids. Trimming at V came to 3 bases and at J to 5 bases, leaving 6 bases not matched to a gene. The CDR3 region is CASSSGGAFTEAFF. The CDR3 DNA follows: TGCGCCAGCAGCTCAGGGGGCGCGTTTACTGAAGCTTTCTTT.